The clone carrying this T cell receptor (beta chain) was recorded at least ten times. Its target is not known. This sample is drawn from a study of T cells in Graves' hyperthyroidism and ophthalmopathy. Points from the study as a whole: Researchers found most expanded thyroid clonotypes above 0.001 in blood as well.

Researchers amplified the TCR beta CDR3 regions from RNA transcripts. Researchers ran a first-round RT-PCR on the TCR CDR3 using the HTBI primer set. One entry per CDR3 protein, called by TCRdb with MiXCR from the multiplex PCR reads. The sample consists of 93,000 or so distinct CDR3 sequences, about half of them appearing once. The material sequenced was blood. This receptor was obtained from a man aged 40-50 years with Graves' hyperthyroidism.

The CDR3, as DNA: TGTGCCAGCAGCCCTCCGGGACAGGCCTCCTACAATGAGCAGTTCTTC. Translated: CASSPPGQASYNEQFF. V gene TRBV9 combines with J gene TRBJ2-1; 8 bases map to TRBD1. The CDR3 extends over 16 amino acids. V gave up 4 bases and J gave up 0 bases; unmatched junction bases: 6. In germline, CDR1 is SGDLS, CDR2 YYNGEE.